The T cell receptor beta chain described here comes from a study of T-cell reconstitution after alpha-beta-depleted transplantation in children. With 7 bases clipped from V and 0 bases from J, the junction kept 6 bases outside the gene matches. CDR1 is DFQATT and CDR2 is SNEGSKA in the germline V gene (reference sequence). CDR3 size: 14 residues. For TCRbeta, the library was prepared with unique molecular identifiers. TCRdb reprocessed the PCR reads via MiXCR and lists one record per CDR3 protein. The table includes around 530,000 distinct CDR3 sequences, 32% detected once. The TCR sequence derives from a human donor who donated a stem cell graft to a child with aplastic anemia. The sequencing here drew on PBMCs from the stem cell graft donor, taken from the stem cell graft. The chain carries TRBV20-1 and TRBJ2-3, with 8 bases that match TRBD2. Here the CDR3 reads CSVVSGDSTDTQYF. CDR3 DNA sequence: TGCAGTGTGGTTAGCGGGGACAGCACAGATACGCAGTATTTT.